Each of the 4 T cell receptor beta chains below was sequenced from the same sample in a study of T cell responses to AZD1222 COVID-19 vaccine. Assay: immunoSEQ multiplex PCR; the TCRdb copy retains only in-frame clones and omits some. Of over 150,000 clones listed, around nine tenths were seen once; the top ten hold roughly 5.5%. The sequences come from peripheral blood, collected on day 0 of AZD1222 vaccination. The receptors stem from an adult in good health.

This chain uses TRBV6-5 with TRBJ1-2, with 10 bases identical to TRBD1. The CDR3 consists of 16 residues. The V segment lost 2 bases and the J segment 4 bases; nucleotides outside the gene matches: 7. Germline CDR1 and CDR2: MNHEY and SVGAGI. In DNA form, the CDR3 reads TGTGCCAGCAGTTACGGGGGGACAGGGGATGTCTATGGCTACACCTTC. As protein: CASSYGGTGDVYGYTF.

This chain joins TRBV7-2 and TRBJ2-1; D is possibly TRBD2 (6 bases). This CDR3 contains 14 residues. Trimming shortened V by 5 bases and J by 6 bases, and 14 bases separated the two germline ends. Germline lookup yields CDR1 SGHTA and CDR2 FQGNSA. CDR3 in amino acids: CASSAPGLFNEQFF. In nucleotides, the CDR3 is TGTGCCAGCAGCGCCCCGGGACTCTTCAATGAGCAGTTCTTC. Full variable domain (rest looked up from reference TRBV7-2 and TRBJ2-1): GAGVSQSPSNKVTEKGKDVELRCDPISGHTALYWYRQSLGQGLEFLIYFQGNSAPDKSGLPSDRFSAERTGGSVSTLTIQRTQQEDSAVYLCASSAPGLFNEQFFGPGTRLTVL.

The V call is TRBV7-8, the J call TRBJ2-2, with 9 bases matching TRBD1. The V and J ends lost 4 bases and 0 bases, in that order; junction bases with no gene match: 3. From germline, CDR1 is SGHVS and CDR2 FQNEAQ. CDR3 size: 16 residues. The CDR3 nucleotides are TGTGCCAGCAGCTCAAGACAGGGGGCGAACACCGGGGAGCTGTTTTTT. This gives the protein CASSSRQGANTGELFF.

J is TRBJ2-7 and V is TRBV11-1, with a possible D match to TRBD2 (6 bases). This CDR3 contains 15 residues. V lost 10 bases and J 0 bases, leaving 19 bases between the germline ends. CDR1 and CDR2 (germline): SGHAT, FQDESV (reference sequence). The CDR3 is CATGRGTVGSYEQYF. The CDR3 nucleotides read TGTGCCACAGGCCGTGGGACTGTGGGCTCCTACGAGCAGTACTTC. The variable domain in full, with the rest retrieved from reference TRBV11-1 and TRBJ2-7, is EAEVAQSPRYKITEKSQAVAFWCDPISGHATLYWYRQILGQGPELLVQFQDESVVDDSQLPKDRFSAERLKGVDSTLKIQPAELGDSAMYLCATGRGTVGSYEQYFGPGTRLTVT.